The present T cell receptor beta chain was sequenced within a study of cytomegalovirus exposure and HLA in healthy donors. Whole-study findings and limits: About 87% or about 30% of the time was how often most TCR beta V segments were productive, according to an earlier analysis.

Trimming left V 2 bases short and J 0 bases short, with 7 bases between. The germline gives CDR1 MNHEY, CDR2 SVGAGI. This CDR3 spans 14 amino acids. Researchers ran the PCR with 60 Vbeta and 13 Jbeta primers. Profiling relied on immunoSEQ multiplex PCR, and the TCRdb table lists in-frame clones only, not all of them. The table lists some 96,000 clones. To note about this clone: Its antigen is not known.

The chain links TRBV6-5 to TRBJ1-2; D call uncertain. The sequence was collected from a woman between 25 and 40 years old in good health and CMV-seronegative. Material: PBMCs. CDR3 amino acids: CASSYTLTNYGYTF. DNA for the CDR3: TGTGCCAGCAGTTACACACTAACTAACTATGGCTACACCTTC.